One sample yielded the 18 T cell receptor beta chains listed below, sequenced in a study of CD8 T cells in Susac syndrome. When the RNA was reverse transcribed, random hexamers were used with an input of roughly 0.5 to 1 ug. Each CDR3 protein gets one entry after TCRdb re-called the immunoSEQ multiplex PCR reads with MiXCR. The repertoire holds some 120,000 distinct CDR3 sequences, with 90% to 95% as singletons. The specimen sequenced was CD8+ T cells from PBMCs. The receptors here all came from a human donor with multiple sclerosis.

J is TRBJ1-3 and V is TRBV27; no clear D gene. In germline, CDR1 is MNHEY, CDR2 SMNVEV (reference sequence). The CDR3 is 14 residues long. V dropped 4 bases and J dropped 0 bases, with 7 bases sitting between them. Here the CDR3 reads CASSWDSSGNTIYF. CDR3 bases: TGTGCCAGCAGTTGGGATAGCTCTGGAAACACCATATATTTT.

This chain connects TRBV19 to TRBJ1-1; no clear D gene. There are 13 residues in the CDR3. V was pared by 2 bases and J by 0 bases, with 4 bases between. CDR1 and CDR2 from the germline V gene are LNHDA and SQIVND (reference sequence). Here the CDR3 DNA reads TGTGCCAGTAGTATAAGCATGAACACTGAAGCTTTCTTT. Residues: CASSISMNTEAFF.

The chain combines TRBV7-8 with TRBJ2-3; D may match TRBD1 or TRBD2 (5 bases each). CDR3 length: 14 amino acids. Germline lookup yields CDR1 SGHVS and CDR2 FQNEAQ. The V gene lost 5 bases and the J gene lost 1 base, with 10 bases spanning the gap. The chain's CDR3 is CASSPGRRTDTQYF. CDR3 nucleotides: TGTGCCAGCAGCCCGGGACGCCGCACAGATACGCAGTATTTT.

The rearrangement joins TRBV27 to TRBJ1-1, with D possibly being TRBD1 (6 bases). V was trimmed by 6 bases and J by 10 bases, leaving 18 bases between them. The CDR3 loop spans 13 amino acids. Germline CDR1 reads MNHEY; CDR2 reads SMNVEV (reference sequence). Written as DNA, the CDR3 is TGTGCCAGCAGCTCTTACGGGGGGCTTGGAGCTTTCTTT. Its translation is CASSSYGGLGAFF.

The chain is built from TRBV30 and TRBJ2-2; D possibly uses TRBD1 or TRBD2 (5 bases each). The CDR3 sequence is 16 residues long. Per germline, CDR1 GTSNPN and CDR2 SVGIG (reference sequence). Deletions cut 3 bases from V and 5 bases from J, with 19 bases between. The CDR3 sequence: CAWSPKGPGRTGELFF. DNA of the CDR3: TGTGCCTGGAGCCCTAAGGGACCGGGACGGACCGGGGAGCTGTTTTTT.

The sample holds a few counts of this clonotype. The chain has TRBV7-8 and TRBJ2-2; D is possibly TRBD2 (6 bases). The V gene lost 2 bases and the J gene lost 6 bases, with 10 bases spanning the gap. Germline V CDR1 and CDR2: SGHVS, FQNEAQ. CDR3 length equals 14 residues. The CDR3 DNA reads TGTGCCAGCAGCTTATTGCGGGGTGCCGGGGAGCTGTTTTTT. Protein: CASSLLRGAGELFF.

This sequence joins TRBV29-1 and TRBJ1-2; unclear D gene. V lost 3 bases and J 4 bases, leaving 18 bases between the germline ends. This CDR3 region has 15 residues. Germline values: CDR1 SQVTM, CDR2 ANQGSEA. CDR3 residues: CSVDNPRVIGYGYTF. The CDR3 DNA reads TGCAGCGTTGATAATCCGAGGGTTATCGGCTATGGCTACACCTTC.

The rearrangement links TRBV3-1 to TRBJ2-1; 10 nucleotides line up with TRBD2. The length of the CDR3 is 16 residues. Germline loops: CDR1 LGHDT, CDR2 YNNKEL (reference sequence). After removal of 0 bases from V and 8 bases from J, the junction contained 7 bases not matched to a gene. This CDR3 is CASSQDTGLAFYEQFF. The DNA of the CDR3 is TGTGCCAGCAGCCAAGATACGGGACTAGCGTTCTATGAGCAGTTCTTC.

V gene TRBV27 combines with J gene TRBJ2-2; no clear D gene. The CDR3 is made up of 12 amino acids. The V gene's germline CDR1 is MNHEY and CDR2 SMNVEV (reference sequence). V lost 3 bases, J lost 6 bases, and 5 bases lay in between. CDR3 bases: TGTGCCAGCAGTTTTAGGCCCGGGGAGCTGTTTTTT. Encoded protein: CASSFRPGELFF.

V gene TRBV20-1 combines with J gene TRBJ1-1; D is undetermined. Germline V CDR1 and CDR2: DFQATT, SNEGSKA (reference sequence). Trimming took off 0 bases at V and 4 bases at J, with 9 bases between the two ends. The CDR3 covers 13 residues. CDR3 loop: CSARDLPVTEAFF. CDR3 nucleotides: TGCAGTGCTAGAGATCTTCCAGTCACTGAAGCTTTCTTT.

The chain links TRBV20-1 to TRBJ2-7; 9 bases are shared with TRBD2. Germline CDR1 and CDR2: DFQATT and SNEGSKA (reference sequence). The CDR3 covers 13 residues. The junction had 5 bases not matched to a gene; V was cut back by 3 bases and J by 5 bases. Here the CDR3 reads CSARISGSHEQYF. The CDR3 region has the DNA TGCAGTGCTAGGATTAGCGGGAGCCACGAGCAGTACTTC.

V usage is TRBV3-1 and J usage is TRBJ2-7, with no clear D. Trimming removed 4 bases from V and 5 bases from J, with 9 bases in between. Looked up from germline, CDR1 is LGHDT and CDR2 is YNNKEL (reference sequence). The CDR3 runs 12 residues. The CDR3 nucleotides are TGTGCCAGCAGCCCAGGAGTAAACGAGCAGTACTTC. Its protein is CASSPGVNEQYF.

The chain employs TRBV4-1 and TRBJ2-7; 8 positions match TRBD1. The J segment lost 0 bases and the V segment lost 1 base, leaving 2 bases of the junction unmatched. The CDR3 totals 15 residues. The germline gives CDR1 MGHRA, CDR2 YSYEKL. CDR3 in amino acids: CASSQGQGSSYEQYF. CDR3 in DNA: TGCGCCAGCAGCCAAGGACAGGGGAGCTCCTACGAGCAGTACTTC.

This chain joins TRBV20-1 and TRBJ2-3, with unresolved D. V gave up 5 bases and J gave up 5 bases, with 5 bases separating them. The CDR3 sequence is 10 residues long. From germline, CDR1 is DFQATT and CDR2 SNEGSKA (reference sequence). CDR3: CSAQGDTQYF. For the CDR3, the DNA is TGCAGTGCTCAAGGAGATACGCAGTATTTT.

The V call is TRBV29-1, the J call TRBJ1-2; maybe TRBD1 (5 bases). This CDR3 contains 12 residues. Trimming took off 1 base at V and 6 bases at J, with 9 bases between the two ends. Germline CDR1 reads SQVTM; CDR2 reads ANQGSEA. This chain's CDR3 is CSVEGGGHGYTF. The CDR3 coding sequence is TGCAGCGTTGAAGGGGGGGGTCATGGCTACACCTTC.

The gene calls are TRBV18 and TRBJ1-1; the D gene is possibly TRBD1 (5 bases). Germline CDR1 reads KGHSH; CDR2 reads LQKENI. The length of the CDR3 is 15 residues. Trimming removed 7 bases from V and 0 bases from J, with 15 bases in between. This chain's CDR3 is CASWGYDSMNTEAFF. CDR3 nucleotide sequence: TGTGCCAGCTGGGGGTACGACAGCATGAACACTGAAGCTTTCTTT.

V usage is TRBV20-1 and J usage is TRBJ1-2; no clear D. V gave up 0 bases and J gave up 4 bases, with 12 bases separating them. CDR3 length equals 14 residues. From germline, CDR1 is DFQATT and CDR2 SNEGSKA (reference sequence). The CDR3 reads CSARDKKISYGYTF. In DNA form, the CDR3 reads TGCAGTGCTAGAGATAAAAAAATCTCCTATGGCTACACCTTC.

The chain combines TRBV30 with TRBJ2-1, with 10 bases fitting TRBD2. The length of the CDR3 is 18 residues. Germline loops: CDR1 GTSNPN, CDR2 SVGIG (reference sequence). V trimming: 3 bases; J trimming: 3 bases; junction bases outside the gene matches: 14. The CDR3 nucleotides are TGTGCCTGGAGCATAGGGCTAGCGGGAGACCTCAACTACAATGAGCAGTTCTTC. The encoded protein is CAWSIGLAGDLNYNEQFF.